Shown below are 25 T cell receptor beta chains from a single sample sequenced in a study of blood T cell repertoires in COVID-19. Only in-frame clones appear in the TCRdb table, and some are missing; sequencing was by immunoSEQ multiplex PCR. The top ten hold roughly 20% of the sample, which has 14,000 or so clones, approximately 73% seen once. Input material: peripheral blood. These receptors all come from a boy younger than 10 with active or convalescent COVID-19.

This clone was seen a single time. This chain's CDR3 is CASSFTALQGGETQYF. CDR3 bases: TGTGCCAGCAGCTTCACAGCGCTACAGGGAGGGGAGACCCAGTACTTC. V is TRBV7-9 and J is TRBJ2-5; tentative D call: TRBD2 (7 bases). Germline values: CDR1 SEHNR, CDR2 FQNEAQ (reference sequence). The CDR3 contains 16 residues. V dropped 3 bases and J dropped 5 bases, with 19 bases sitting between them.

The CDR3 DNA sequence: TGTGCTAGTGGTTTGGACGGGAAGACTGAAGCTTTCTTT. It is translated as CASGLDGKTEAFF. The V call is TRBV12-5, the J call TRBJ1-1; D gene ambiguous. Germline V gene lookup returns CDR1 LGHNT and CDR2 FRNRAP. The CDR3 spans 13 residues. The V end was cut by 1 base, the J end by 5 bases, with 8 bases between.

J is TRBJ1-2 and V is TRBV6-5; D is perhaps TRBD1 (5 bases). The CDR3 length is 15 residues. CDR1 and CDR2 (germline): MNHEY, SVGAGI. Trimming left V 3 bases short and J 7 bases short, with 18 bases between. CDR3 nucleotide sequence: TGTGCCAGCAGTTATATCCGAAGGCAGGGAGGTGGCTACACCTTC. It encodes CASSYIRRQGGGYTF.

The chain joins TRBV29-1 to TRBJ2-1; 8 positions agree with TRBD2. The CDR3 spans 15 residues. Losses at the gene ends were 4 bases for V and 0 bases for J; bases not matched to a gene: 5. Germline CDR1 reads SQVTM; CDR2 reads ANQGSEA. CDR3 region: CSVAGGGSSYNEQFF. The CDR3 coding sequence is TGCAGCGTTGCCGGGGGGGGCAGCTCCTACAATGAGCAGTTCTTC.

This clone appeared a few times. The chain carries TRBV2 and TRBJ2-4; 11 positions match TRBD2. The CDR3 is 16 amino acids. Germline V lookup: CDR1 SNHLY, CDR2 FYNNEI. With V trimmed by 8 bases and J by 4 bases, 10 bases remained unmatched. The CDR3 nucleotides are TGTGCCAGCGGGATCCTAGCGGGGGGCGTGAAAAACATTCAGTACTTC. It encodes CASGILAGGVKNIQYF.

The CDR3 is CASSASGTSGNYEQYF. In DNA, the CDR3 is TGTGCCAGCAGCGCCTCCGGGACTAGCGGTAACTACGAGCAGTACTTC. This rearrangement joins TRBV27 to TRBJ2-7, with 11 nucleotides matching TRBD2. The germline V gene encodes CDR1 MNHEY and CDR2 SMNVEV (reference sequence). V trimming: 6 bases; J trimming: 3 bases; junction bases outside the gene matches: 10. There are 16 residues in the CDR3.

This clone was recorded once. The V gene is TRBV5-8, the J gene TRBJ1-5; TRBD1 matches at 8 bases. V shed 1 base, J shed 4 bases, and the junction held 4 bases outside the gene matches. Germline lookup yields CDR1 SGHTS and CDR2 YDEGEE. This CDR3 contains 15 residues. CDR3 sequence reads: CASSLSGQANQPQHF. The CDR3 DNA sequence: TGTGCCAGCAGCTTGTCGGGACAGGCTAATCAGCCCCAGCATTTT.

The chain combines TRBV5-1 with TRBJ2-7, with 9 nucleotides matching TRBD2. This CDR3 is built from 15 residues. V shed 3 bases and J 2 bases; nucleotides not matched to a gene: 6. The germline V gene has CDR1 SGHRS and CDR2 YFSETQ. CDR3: CASSSLAGRTYEQYF. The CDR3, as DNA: TGCGCCAGCAGCTCCCTAGCGGGGCGTACCTACGAGCAGTACTTC. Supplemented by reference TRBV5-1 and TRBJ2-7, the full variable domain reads KAGVTQTPRYLIKTRGQQVTLSCSPISGHRSVSWYQQTPGQGLQFLFEYFSETQRNKGNFPGRFSGRQFSNSRSEMNVSTLELGDSALYLCASSSLAGRTYEQYFGPGTRLTVT.

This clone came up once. This chain's CDR3 is CASSLEGTSGYTGELFF. In DNA, the CDR3 is TGTGCCAGCAGTTTAGAGGGGACTAGCGGATACACCGGGGAGCTGTTTTTT. The chain has TRBV27 and TRBJ2-2, with 11 bases identical to TRBD2. Trimming cost V 2 bases and J 3 bases; bases outside gene matches: 5. The germline V gene encodes CDR1 MNHEY and CDR2 SMNVEV (reference sequence). The CDR3 is made up of 17 amino acids.

The CDR3 DNA sequence: TGTGCCAGCAGTTCCGACCCAGGACTAAATCAGCCCCAGCATTTT. This gives the protein CASSSDPGLNQPQHF. The chain combines TRBV27 with TRBJ1-5, with D uncertain. CDR1 is MNHEY and CDR2 is SMNVEV in the germline V gene (reference sequence). The V and J ends lost 4 bases and 4 bases respectively, with 14 bases between them. This CDR3 spans 15 amino acids.

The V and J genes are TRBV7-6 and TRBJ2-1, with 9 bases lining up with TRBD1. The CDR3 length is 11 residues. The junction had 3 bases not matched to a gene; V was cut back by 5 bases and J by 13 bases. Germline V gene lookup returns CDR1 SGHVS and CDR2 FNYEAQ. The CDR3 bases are TGTGCCAGCAGCCAGGGACAGGGACAGTTCTTC. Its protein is CASSQGQGQFF.

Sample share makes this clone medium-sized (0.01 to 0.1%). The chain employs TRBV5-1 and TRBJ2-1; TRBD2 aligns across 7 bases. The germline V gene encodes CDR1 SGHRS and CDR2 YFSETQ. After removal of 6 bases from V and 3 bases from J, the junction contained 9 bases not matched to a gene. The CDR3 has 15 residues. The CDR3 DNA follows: TGCGCCAGCACCATTGCTAGCGGAGTCTACAATGAGCAGTTCTTC. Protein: CASTIASGVYNEQFF.

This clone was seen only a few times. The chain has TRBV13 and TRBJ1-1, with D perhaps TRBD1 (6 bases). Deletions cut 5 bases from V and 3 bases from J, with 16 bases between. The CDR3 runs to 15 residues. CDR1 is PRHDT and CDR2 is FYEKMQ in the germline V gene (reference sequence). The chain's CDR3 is CASSARNRAHTEAFF. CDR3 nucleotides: TGTGCCAGCAGCGCGAGGAACAGGGCCCACACTGAAGCTTTCTTT.

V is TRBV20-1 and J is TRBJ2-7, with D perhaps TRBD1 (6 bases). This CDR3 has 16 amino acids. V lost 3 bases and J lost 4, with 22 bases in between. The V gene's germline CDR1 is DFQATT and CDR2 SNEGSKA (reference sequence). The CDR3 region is CSASLPYGTHTYEQYV. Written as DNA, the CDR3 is TGCAGTGCTAGTCTTCCTTACGGGACACACACGTACGAGCAGTACGTC.

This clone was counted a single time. The CDR3 nucleotides read TGTGCCAGCAGTTTAAACTTGGGGCAACATGAAGCTTTCTTT. It codes for CASSLNLGQHEAFF. V and J are TRBV27 and TRBJ1-1, with a tentative D call TRBD1 (5 bases). CDR3 size: 14 residues. CDR1 and CDR2 (germline): MNHEY, SMNVEV (reference sequence). V was trimmed by 2 bases and J by 7 bases, leaving 14 bases between them.

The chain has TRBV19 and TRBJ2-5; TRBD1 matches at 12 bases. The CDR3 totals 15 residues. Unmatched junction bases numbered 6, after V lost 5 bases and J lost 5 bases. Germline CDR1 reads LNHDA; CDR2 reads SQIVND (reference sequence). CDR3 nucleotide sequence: TGTGCCAGTAGTCCCGGGACAGGGGGCTGGGAGACCCAGTACTTC. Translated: CASSPGTGGWETQYF.

For the CDR3, the DNA is TGTGCCAGCAGTGGCAGGGGCGGCCCTCAAGAGACCCAGTACTTC. Its protein is CASSGRGGPQETQYF. The chain couples TRBV2 to TRBJ2-5; possibly TRBD1 for D (6 bases). Trimming took off 4 bases at V and 2 bases at J, with 14 bases between the two ends. The CDR3 consists of 15 residues. The germline gives CDR1 SNHLY, CDR2 FYNNEI.

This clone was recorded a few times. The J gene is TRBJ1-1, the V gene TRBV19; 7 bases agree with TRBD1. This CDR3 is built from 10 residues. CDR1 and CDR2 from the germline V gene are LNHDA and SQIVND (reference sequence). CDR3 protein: CDLRGLGAFF. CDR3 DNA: TGTGACCTGAGGGGGCTCGGGGCTTTCTTT.

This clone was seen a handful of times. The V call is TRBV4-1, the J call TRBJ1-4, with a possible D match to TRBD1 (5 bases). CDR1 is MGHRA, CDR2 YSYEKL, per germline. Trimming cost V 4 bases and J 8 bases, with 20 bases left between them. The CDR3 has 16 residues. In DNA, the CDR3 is TGCGCCAGCAGCCGGATTAAGACAGTGGGATTGGAAAAACTGTTTTTT. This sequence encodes CASSRIKTVGLEKLFF.

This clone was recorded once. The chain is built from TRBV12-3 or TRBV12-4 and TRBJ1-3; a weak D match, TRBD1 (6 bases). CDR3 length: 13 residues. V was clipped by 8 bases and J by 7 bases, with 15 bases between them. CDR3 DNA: TGTGCCAGCTGTCCGGGACATTGGAACACCATATATTTT. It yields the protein CASCPGHWNTIYF.

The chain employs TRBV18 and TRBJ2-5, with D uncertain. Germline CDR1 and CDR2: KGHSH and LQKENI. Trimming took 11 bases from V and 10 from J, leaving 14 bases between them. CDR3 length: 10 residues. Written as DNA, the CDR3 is TGTGCCCCCCACGGGTACTACCAGTACTTC. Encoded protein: CAPHGYYQYF.

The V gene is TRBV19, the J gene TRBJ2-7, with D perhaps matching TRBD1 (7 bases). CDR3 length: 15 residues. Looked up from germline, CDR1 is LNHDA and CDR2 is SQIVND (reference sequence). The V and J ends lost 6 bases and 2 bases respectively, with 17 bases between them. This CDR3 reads CASRAAGQFPYEQYF. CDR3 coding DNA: TGTGCCAGTAGGGCTGCGGGACAGTTTCCCTACGAGCAGTACTTC.

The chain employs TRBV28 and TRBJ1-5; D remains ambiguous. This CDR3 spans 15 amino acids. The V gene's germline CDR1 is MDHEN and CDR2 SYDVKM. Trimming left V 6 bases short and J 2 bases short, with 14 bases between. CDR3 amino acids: CASRQWGVGNQPQHF. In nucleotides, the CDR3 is TGTGCCAGCAGACAGTGGGGAGTGGGCAATCAGCCCCAGCATTTT.

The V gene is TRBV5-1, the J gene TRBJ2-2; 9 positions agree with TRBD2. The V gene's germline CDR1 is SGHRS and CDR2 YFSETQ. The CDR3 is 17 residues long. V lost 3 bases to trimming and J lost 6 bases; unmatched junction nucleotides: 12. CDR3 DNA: TGCGCCAGCAGCTGGTCCTCCCGCGGGGGGGCCGCCGGGGAGCTGTTTTTT. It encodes CASSWSSRGGAAGELFF. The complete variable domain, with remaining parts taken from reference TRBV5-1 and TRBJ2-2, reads KAGVTQTPRYLIKTRGQQVTLSCSPISGHRSVSWYQQTPGQGLQFLFEYFSETQRNKGNFPGRFSGRQFSNSRSEMNVSTLELGDSALYLCASSWSSRGGAAGELFFGEGSRLTVL.

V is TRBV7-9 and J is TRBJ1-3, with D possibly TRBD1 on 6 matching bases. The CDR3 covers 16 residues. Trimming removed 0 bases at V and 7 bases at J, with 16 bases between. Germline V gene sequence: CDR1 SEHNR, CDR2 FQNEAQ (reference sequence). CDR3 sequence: CASSLAKTGQGNTIYF. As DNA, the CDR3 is TGTGCCAGCAGCTTAGCGAAGACAGGTCAAGGGAACACCATATATTTT. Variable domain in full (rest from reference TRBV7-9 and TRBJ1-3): DTGVSQNPRHKITKRGQNVTFRCDPISEHNRLYWYRQTLGQGPEFLTYFQNEAQLEKSRLLSDRFSAERPKGSFSTLEIQRTEQGDSAMYLCASSLAKTGQGNTIYFGEGSWLTVV.